Below are 22 T cell receptor beta chains sequenced from a single sample in a study of cytomegalovirus exposure and HLA in healthy donors (dated by TCRdb to 2017 to 2019). Libraries came from the immunoSEQ multiplex PCR assay. The multiplex PCR relied on a mix of 60 forward primers for TCR Vbeta segments and 13 reverse primers for TCR Jbeta segments. TCRdb provides this immuneACCESS table in a form limited to in-frame rearrangements. Some clones are lacking; in checked studies, under half of them reflect an unresolved V gene, and why the rest are absent is not known. In this sample the table shows around 190,000 clones, roughly 74% of which occur a single time. 13% to 15% of the sample goes to the ten largest clones. Sequencing was done on a sample of PBMCs. The receptors derive from a woman aged 25 to 39 in good health and CMV-seropositive.

This clone has a handful of counts. This sequence joins TRBV9 and TRBJ1-1, with 8 bases matching TRBD1. This CDR3 is 15 amino acids long. CDR1 and CDR2 from the germline V gene are SGDLS and YYNGEE. Trimming at V came to 4 bases and at J to 2 bases, leaving 7 bases not matched to a gene. The DNA for the CDR3 is TGTGCCAGCAGCCCCGGCGGACAGGGAAACACTGAAGCTTTCTTT. Protein sequence: CASSPGGQGNTEAFF.

This clone was seen a few times. The CDR3 sequence is CASSLDYSEQYF. In nucleotides, the CDR3 is TGTGCCAGCAGCTTAGATTACTCGGAGCAGTACTTC. This chain links TRBV11-2 with TRBJ2-7; D is unresolved. Looked up from germline, CDR1 is SGHAT and CDR2 is FQNNGV. V was trimmed by 0 bases and J by 7 bases, leaving 7 bases between them. The CDR3 length is 12 residues.

This CDR3 reads CASSRGQGARFYNEQFF. As DNA, the CDR3 is TGTGCCAGTAGTAGGGGACAGGGGGCGAGATTTTACAATGAGCAGTTCTTC. The chain carries TRBV19 and TRBJ2-1; 12 bases match TRBD1. Germline CDR1 and CDR2: LNHDA and SQIVND (reference sequence). The CDR3 extends over 17 amino acids. Losses at the gene ends were 4 bases for V and 4 bases for J; bases not matched to a gene: 8.

The V call is TRBV5-6, the J call TRBJ1-2, with a possible D match to TRBD1 (5 bases). The CDR3 covers 13 residues. Germline V gives CDR1 SGHDT, CDR2 YYEEEE. The ends were cut back, 5 bases at V and 4 bases at J, with 12 bases in the middle. CDR3 sequence (DNA): TGTGCCAGCAGTCCAGGGTTGACCTATGGCTACACCTTC. Amino acids: CASSPGLTYGYTF.

The chain uses TRBV4-2 and TRBJ2-6, with 8 bases aligning to TRBD1. V gave up 4 bases and J gave up 0 bases; unmatched junction bases: 8. This CDR3 region has 18 residues. Germline V gene lookup returns CDR1 LGHNA and CDR2 YNFKEQ. CDR3 loop: CASSPGQGEDSGANVLTF. For the CDR3, the DNA is TGTGCCAGCAGCCCAGGACAGGGTGAAGACTCTGGGGCCAACGTCCTGACTTTC.

The chain links TRBV27 to TRBJ2-1; a possible D gene is TRBD1 (6 bases). Trimming took 7 bases from V and 6 from J, leaving 16 bases between them. This CDR3 is 14 amino acids long. Germline-derived CDR1 and CDR2 are MNHEY and SMNVEV (reference sequence). Here the CDR3 DNA reads TGTGCCAGCAATCCGCTTAACAGGGTCAATGAGCAGTTCTTC. Its translation is CASNPLNRVNEQFF.

The rearrangement joins TRBV4-3 to TRBJ2-1, with TRBD2 matching 8 bases. Germline V lookup: CDR1 LGHNA, CDR2 YSLEER. J gave up 8 bases and V 5 bases, and 5 bases lay outside the gene matches. This CDR3 spans 13 amino acids. Written as DNA, the CDR3 is TGCGCCAGCAGCTACCGGGGGGGGGATGAGCAGTTCTTC. Encoded protein: CASSYRGGDEQFF.

The J gene is TRBJ1-2, the V gene TRBV7-9, with no clear D. The CDR3 spans 14 residues. Germline V gene lookup returns CDR1 SEHNR and CDR2 FQNEAQ (reference sequence). Trimming took 4 bases from V and 2 from J, leaving 11 bases between them. CDR3 in amino acids: CASSSDTINYGYTF. The CDR3 nucleotides are TGTGCCAGCAGCTCAGACACGATAAACTATGGCTACACCTTC.

The chain links TRBV30 to TRBJ2-3; 13 bases are shared with TRBD2. The CDR3 extends over 18 amino acids. Per the germline V gene, CDR1 is GTSNPN and CDR2 is SVGIG (reference sequence). The ends lost 2 bases at V and 5 bases at J; junction bases unmatched: 13. In DNA, the CDR3 is TGTGCCTGGAGTAGGGGACTAGCGGGGCGACCTGGGGGAGATACGCAGTATTTT. Its translation is CAWSRGLAGRPGGDTQYF.

The genes are TRBV30 and TRBJ1-2; D may be TRBD1 (5 bases). V was cut by 3 bases and J by 8 bases, with 10 bases left in between. Germline V gene data show CDR1 as GTSNPN and CDR2 as SVGIG (reference sequence). The CDR3 covers 11 residues. CDR3 in DNA: TGTGCCTGGAGATTAAAGGGGGGCTACACCTTC. This codes for CAWRLKGGYTF.

The V and J genes are TRBV7-8 and TRBJ1-2; D is perhaps TRBD1 (5 bases). Trimming removed 4 bases from V and 0 bases from J, with 12 bases in between. Germline V gives CDR1 SGHVS, CDR2 FQNEAQ. The CDR3 is 15 residues long. This chain's CDR3 is CASSSRQLANYGYTF. Written as DNA, the CDR3 is TGTGCCAGCAGCTCTAGACAGCTAGCTAACTATGGCTACACCTTC.

The J gene is TRBJ2-3, the V gene TRBV6-5, with TRBD1 matching 7 bases. After removal of 5 bases from V and 5 bases from J, the junction contained 1 base not matched to a gene. The CDR3 length is 12 residues. Germline CDR1 reads MNHEY; CDR2 reads SVGAGI. In DNA, the CDR3 is TGTGCCAGCAGTCCAGGGGGAGATACGCAGTATTTT. It yields the protein CASSPGGDTQYF.

This rearrangement joins TRBV10-2 to TRBJ2-1; 7 bases line up with TRBD2. The germline V gene has CDR1 WSHSY and CDR2 SAAADI. The CDR3 length is 16 residues. J lost 0 bases, V lost 3 bases, and 5 bases had no gene match. Here the CDR3 DNA reads TGCGCCAGCAGTGATCCAGGCGGGAGCTCCTACAATGAGCAGTTCTTC. Translation gives CASSDPGGSSYNEQFF.

The V gene is TRBV29-1, the J gene TRBJ1-2; maybe TRBD1 (6 bases). This CDR3 contains 13 residues. Trimming shortened V by 4 bases and J by 2 bases, and 11 bases separated the two germline ends. Germline V gene data show CDR1 as SQVTM and CDR2 as ANQGSEA. In DNA form, the CDR3 reads TGCAGCGTTGTGGACAGTGAAAACTATGGCTACACCTTC. Its translation is CSVVDSENYGYTF.

This rearrangement joins TRBV6-6 to TRBJ1-5, with D perhaps TRBD1 (6 bases). The CDR3 runs to 14 residues. Germline values: CDR1 MNHNY, CDR2 SVGAGI (reference sequence). The V gene lost 5 bases and the J gene lost 6 bases, with 14 bases spanning the gap. In nucleotides, the CDR3 is TGTGCCAGCAGTCGTGGACAGTTTTTTCAGCCCCAGCATTTT. Its translation: CASSRGQFFQPQHF.

This clone was detected only a few times. The chain recombines TRBV28 with TRBJ1-2, with 7 nucleotides matching TRBD1. V shed 6 bases and J 4 bases; nucleotides not matched to a gene: 8. Germline loops: CDR1 MDHEN, CDR2 SYDVKM. The CDR3 has 14 residues. CDR3: CASSPGQAGYGYTF. The CDR3 DNA follows: TGTGCCAGCAGCCCTGGACAGGCGGGCTATGGCTACACCTTC.

The chain uses TRBV9 and TRBJ2-7, with 9 bases identical to TRBD1. V shed 0 bases and J 3 bases; nucleotides not matched to a gene: 4. This CDR3 has 15 residues. Germline CDR1 is SGDLS and CDR2 is YYNGEE. Written as DNA, the CDR3 is TGTGCCAGCAGCGTAGGACAGGGGGGTATCTACGAGCAGTACTTC. Amino acid sequence: CASSVGQGGIYEQYF. The full variable domain, its missing parts supplied by reference TRBV9 and TRBJ2-7, is DSGVTQTPKHLITATGQRVTLRCSPRSGDLSVYWYQQSLDQGLQFLIQYYNGEERAKGNILERFSAQQFPDLHSELNLSSLELGDSALYFCASSVGQGGIYEQYFGPGTRLTVT.

This clone occurred once. The chain recombines TRBV4-2 with TRBJ2-1; 7 nucleotides match TRBD1. The CDR3 length is 17 residues. Germline V lookup: CDR1 LGHNA, CDR2 YNFKEQ. The J segment lost 1 base and the V segment lost 3 bases, leaving 9 bases of the junction unmatched. CDR3 amino acids: CASSHPLGGASYNEQFF. In DNA form, the CDR3 reads TGTGCCAGCAGCCATCCTCTAGGGGGCGCTTCCTACAATGAGCAGTTCTTC.

The chain employs TRBV4-1 and TRBJ1-3, with TRBD1 matching over 7 bases. The J segment lost 0 bases and the V segment lost 6 bases, leaving 8 bases of the junction unmatched. This CDR3 has 16 residues. The V gene's germline CDR1 is MGHRA and CDR2 YSYEKL. CDR3 nucleotides: TGCGCCAGCAGTCGATTAACAGGGGCCTCTGGAAACACCATATATTTT. Translation gives CASSRLTGASGNTIYF.

The CDR3: CASAQTGFDLNIQYF. As DNA, the CDR3 is TGTGCCAGCGCCCAGACAGGTTTCGACCTAAACATTCAGTACTTC. The chain recombines TRBV28 with TRBJ2-4; maybe TRBD1 (6 bases). Germline CDR1 and CDR2: MDHEN and SYDVKM. The CDR3 totals 15 residues. Trimming left V 8 bases short and J 6 bases short, with 20 bases between. The whole variable domain, remainder taken from reference TRBV28 and TRBJ2-4, is DVKVTQSSRYLVKRTGEKVFLECVQDMDHENMFWYRQDPGLGLRLIYFSYDVKMKEKGDIPEGYSVSREKKERFSLILESASTNQTSMYLCASAQTGFDLNIQYFGAGTRLSVL.

The chain uses TRBV7-2 and TRBJ1-6; D unresolved. Deletions cut 6 bases from V and 13 bases from J, with 19 bases between. CDR1 and CDR2 (germline): SGHTA, FQGNSA. The CDR3 extends over 14 amino acids. The CDR3 region is CASRLVDVFRPLHF. The CDR3 DNA sequence: TGTGCCAGCAGGCTAGTCGACGTTTTTCGGCCCCTCCACTTT.

This chain connects TRBV4-2 to TRBJ2-7, with 7 nucleotides matching TRBD2. With V trimmed by 4 bases and J by 7 bases, 7 bases remained unmatched. Germline-derived CDR1 and CDR2 are LGHNA and YNFKEQ. This CDR3 is 13 amino acids long. The CDR3 DNA reads TGTGCCAGCAGCCTCCTCCTGGGAGGGGAGCAGTACTTC. It specifies CASSLLLGGEQYF.